These 3 T cell receptor beta chains were all obtained from the same sample, sequenced in a study of blood T cells in healthy people across ages. It was with a sample-barcoded 5' primer and a J-beta primer mix that a second PCR of roughly 7 to 12 cycles was run. TCRdb redid the calling of the 5' RACE reads with MiXCR, one entry per CDR3 protein. In the table there are more than 900,000 distinct CDR3 sequences, almost 30% of which are singletons. These records were also assigned to another study, of T cells of mothers and their children.

Sequenced sample: blood. The receptors were gathered from a woman in her 40s in good health.

Comments on this clonotype: Its ends do not fully match the called genes, so a read error is possible. The CDR3 protein is CAGSLTGGMGYTF. For the CDR3, the DNA is TGTGCCGGCAGTTTGACAGGGGGTATGGGCTACACCTTC. This sequence joins TRBV28 and TRBJ1-2; 9 bases are a match to TRBD1. The CDR3 covers 13 residues. Germline assignment: CDR1 MDHEN and CDR2 SYDVKM.

The chain is built from TRBV7-9 and TRBJ1-3; D is uncertain. The germline V gene encodes CDR1 SEHNR and CDR2 FQNEAQ (reference sequence). The CDR3 has 14 residues. Trimming cost V 6 bases and J 0 bases, with 9 bases left between them. The CDR3 DNA is TGTGCCAGCAGGCCAAGTGGCTCTGGAAACACCATATATTTT. The encoded protein is CASRPSGSGNTIYF. The complete variable domain, with remaining parts taken from reference TRBV7-9 and TRBJ1-3, reads DTGVSQNPRHKITKRGQNVTFRCDPISEHNRLYWYRQTLGQGPEFLTYFQNEAQLEKSRLLSDRFSAERPKGSFSTLEIQRTEQGDSAMYLCASRPSGSGNTIYFGEGSWLTVV.

The rearrangement joins TRBV27 to TRBJ1-6; D is ambiguous. V lost 6 bases and J 10 bases, leaving 16 bases between the germline ends. CDR3 length: 14 amino acids. The germline V gene has CDR1 MNHEY and CDR2 SMNVEV (reference sequence). CDR3 DNA: TGTGCCAGCAGCGTAGTTCCGTCTAGCTCACCCCTCCACTTT. Amino acids: CASSVVPSSSPLHF.